Detailed here is one T cell receptor beta chain. Its antigen is still unknown. Per-nucleotide qualities are absent, and no much larger clonotype sits a single base away. Taken from cysteine to phenylalanine, the CDR3 has 15 residues. Only the CDR3 DNA is retained, 45 bases long and in frame from the first base. CDR1 SGHAT and CDR2 FQDESV are derived from the germline V gene (reference sequence). At the junction V is shortened by 5 bases and J by 2 bases; bases outside the gene matches: 3. This sample is part of a study of shared clonotypes between healthy human individuals (TCRdb year 2020). Describing the broader study: A couple of women and a few men aged 18 to 49 years were included in the cohort. Per donor, three plates each were used for CD4 naive and CD4 memory, two for CD8 naive, and one for CD8 memory. Blood TCR repertoires of about five healthy adults were deeply sequenced to estimate repertoire size and the extent of clonotype sharing between individuals. Leukapheresis yielded between about 0.9 and 9.5 billion PBMCs per donor. To increase sequencing depth and limit assay-specific biases, TCR repertoire library preparation and sequencing were carried out by different laboratories using diverse techniques. Results the study describes overall, beyond this receptor: Only blood was sampled, and tissue TCR repertoires likely differ from those in blood. When a few donors were compared, the shared fraction of clonotypes was about 5% for naive CD4, 3.5% to 4% for naive CD8, more than 2% for memory CD4, and 0.3% to 0.5% for memory CD8. Larger estimated clonotype richness was generally found for naive subsets than for memory subsets. Because the study included a small number of donors, the genetic and exposure-history diversity represented was limited. Compared with non-shared clonotypes, clonotypes shared by all four sorted-subset donors had higher generation probabilities. Based on pairwise subsampling, the degree of clonotype sharing among donors was expected to be affected by sequencing depth. Rarefaction of sorted-subset datasets indicated incomplete sequencing despite the large sequencing depth.

Using the deep immunoSEQ assay, multiplex PCR amplified TCR CDR3 regions from genomic DNA. Genomic DNA extracted from each cell subset was distributed evenly over all wells of several immunoSEQ 96-well plates, and each plate served as one replicate. For sorted subsets, each replicate PCR was loaded with 200 ng genomic DNA, equivalent to about 33,000 T cell genomes. Purified libraries were quantified with a Qubit 3.0 fluorometer, sized on a Bioanalyzer 2100, and re-quantified with the KAPA Library Quantification kit. A separate single-read 150-cycle Illumina NextSeq 550 flow cell was used to sequence each immunoSEQ 96-well plate. On the authors' methods: Because the immunoSEQ output included only junctional sequences and no quality scores, the filtering could not be the same as the filtering used for full-length reads. Sequences were annotated with PyIR, a Python wrapper for IgBLAST v1.9, and V/J genes and CDR3 were assigned using IMGT germline references. Reads with weak V/J assignments (E-value above 1e-6), missing CDR3, stop codons, out-of-frame junctions, or ambiguous translated residues were removed. A V3J clonotype was defined by an identical inferred V gene, J gene, and CDR3 amino acid sequence. Percentage overlap between repertoires was calculated by dividing the number of shared unique clonotypes by the size of the smaller repertoire. Three approaches were used to assess repertoire richness: RTK rarefaction, the Chao1 estimator, and Recon v2.1 estimates of unobserved clonotypes. Generation probabilities were computed with OLGA for all TCRbeta clonotypes obtained by the gDNA method from four donors. As stored in TCRdb, this immuneACCESS dataset retains in-frame rearrangements with V and J assigned. A fraction of the clones does not appear; measured against another copy, unresolved V genes explain less than half of the discrepancy, and the remainder lacks a known reason. Clone size and the V and J calls come from that table; the DNA yielded D and trimming. The sample profile shows millions of clones; approximately 95% of them were found once. The top ten clones comprise 0.1% to 0.15% of the sample.

The donors were healthy, HIV-negative adults who had no recently reported acute infections or vaccinations. Every donor was a Caucasian adult living in Nashville, Tennessee, USA. CD4+ T cells were enriched by magnetic negative selection; naive cells were then positively selected on CD45RA, and the negative fraction formed the memory subset. Blood was collected by leukapheresis, and PBMCs were isolated by Ficoll-Histopaque density gradient centrifugation and then cryopreserved in liquid nitrogen vapor phase. Analytical flow cytometry was used to check the purity and quantity of each magnetically sorted T cell population. Each sorted fraction had its genomic DNA isolated and then quantified by UV absorbance on a Nanodrop 2000c.

The receptor's source is a man aged 18 to 30 in good health. The sequence links TRBV11-1 to TRBJ2-2; TRBD1 lines up with 9 middle nucleotides. The specimen was naive CD4+ T cells sorted from blood. Explained via the paper, the cell subset or site label denotes: CD45RA+ positively selected. The base sequence is TGTGCCAGCAGCCCGGGACAGGGAAACACCGGGGAGCTGTTTTTT. It encodes CASSPGQGNTGELFF.